This TCR beta chain was documented in a study of blood T cell repertoires in COVID-19. At the level of the study: Sources were T cells, B-cell-depleted T cells, or PBMCs; the material itself was cDNA or gDNA.

Germline assignment: CDR1 SGHAT and CDR2 FQNNGV. V shed 7 bases and J 1 base; nucleotides not matched to a gene: 12. This CDR3 comprises 16 residues. Clinical history reported by participants formed the basis on which cohorts were assigned. Either two negative PCRs, clearance, or symptom resolution qualified Cohort 3 donors as recovered. Generated by immunoSEQ multiplex PCR, the TCRdb table keeps only in-frame clones and is missing some. This sample carries hundreds of thousands of clones, approximately 90% of them seen once, and the ten largest clones take 1.2%. This TCR was recovered from a man younger than 40 who had recovered from COVID-19. The specimen sequenced was PBMCs or T cells enriched from blood (not recorded which). The chain carries TRBV11-2 and TRBJ2-5; 7 positions match TRBD2. This CDR3 reads CASNLLASKVQETQYF. The DNA of the CDR3 is TGTGCCAGCAATCTACTAGCGTCAAAGGTCCAAGAGACCCAGTACTTC.